The 12 T cell receptor beta chains presented below share a single source sample, sequenced in a study of T-cell memory formation after mild COVID-19. TCRdb itself ran the 5' RACE reads through MiXCR, one entry per CDR3 protein. This sample has more than 300,000 distinct CDR3 sequences, with 20% found just once. The sequenced sample consisted of PBMCs or a T cell subset sorted from them (not recorded which). The receptors stem from a young man who had mild COVID-19 (a few samples of this study predate the infection). Cell type and time point are not known.

This clonotype was found many times. J is TRBJ1-6 and V is TRBV7-6; no clear D. This CDR3 is built from 17 residues. The V gene lost 2 bases and the J gene lost 0 bases, with 11 bases spanning the gap. Germline-derived CDR1 and CDR2 are SGHVS and FNYEAQ. CDR3 protein: CASSLYPESSYNSPLHF. The DNA of the CDR3 is TGTGCCAGCAGCTTATACCCGGAGAGCTCCTATAATTCACCCCTCCACTTT.

The chain uses TRBV4-3 and TRBJ2-1, with D perhaps given as TRBD1 or TRBD2 (5 bases each). Trimming shortened V by 3 bases and J by 4 bases, and 13 bases separated the two germline ends. Germline V CDR1 and CDR2: LGHNA, YSLEER. This CDR3 has 15 amino acids. The CDR3 region is CASSQGDLWYNEQFF. CDR3 DNA: TGCGCCAGCAGCCAGGGGGACCTCTGGTACAATGAGCAGTTCTTC.

The chain links TRBV6-1 to TRBJ1-5, with TRBD1 as a possible D gene (5 bases). Germline CDR1 MNHNS, CDR2 SASEGT. Between the trimmed V and J ends, which lost 0 bases and 7 bases, there was a span of 13 bases. CDR3 length equals 15 residues. CDR3 amino acids: CASSEANFRAQPQHF. The CDR3, as DNA: TGTGCCAGCAGTGAAGCCAATTTCAGGGCCCAGCCCCAGCATTTT.

This clonotype has a handful of counts. Here the CDR3 reads CATSRDRGRDTQYF. The CDR3 bases are TGTGCCACCAGCAGGGACAGGGGGCGGGATACGCAGTATTTT. The rearrangement joins TRBV15 to TRBJ2-3; TRBD1 matches 11 bases. This CDR3 spans 14 amino acids. The germline CDR1 and CDR2 sequences are LNHNV and YYDKDF (reference sequence). The trim removed 3 bases at V and 6 bases at J, leaving 2 bases unmatched.

This clonotype was seen a handful of times. V is TRBV18 and J is TRBJ1-1; no clear D. Germline CDR1 and CDR2: KGHSH and LQKENI. The germline V and J ends were trimmed by 2 bases and 2 bases, with 15 bases remaining between them. This CDR3 spans 16 amino acids. This CDR3 is CASSPFLTRGNTEAFF. Here the CDR3 DNA reads TGTGCCAGCTCACCATTTCTAACTAGAGGCAACACTGAAGCTTTCTTT.

The V call is TRBV10-3, the J call TRBJ2-3; D could derive from TRBD1 or TRBD2 (6 bases each). Germline values: CDR1 ENHRY, CDR2 SYGVKD. The CDR3 contains 13 residues. V gave up 8 bases and J gave up 2 bases, with 11 bases separating them. CDR3 DNA sequence: TGTGCCATCCTGGGGGGCCCCACAGATACGCAGTATTTT. This gives the protein CAILGGPTDTQYF.

This clonotype was counted many times. The rearrangement joins TRBV5-6 to TRBJ2-1, with 7 bases that match TRBD1. V lost 4 bases and J lost 8; bases outside the gene matches: 12. The germline V gene has CDR1 SGHDT and CDR2 YYEEEE. This CDR3 is 15 amino acids long. As DNA, the CDR3 is TGTGCCAGCAGCCTCCTCCTGACAGGGTTCGATGAGCAGTTCTTC. Its translation: CASSLLLTGFDEQFF.

Here the CDR3 reads CASSQNVGGRETQYF. Written as DNA, the CDR3 is TGTGCCAGCAGCCAAAACGTGGGGGGCAGGGAGACCCAGTACTTC. The genes are TRBV7-2 and TRBJ2-5; D is perhaps TRBD1 or TRBD2 (6 bases each). This CDR3 contains 15 residues. Germline V gene data show CDR1 as SGHTA and CDR2 as FQGNSA. V dropped 5 bases and J dropped 5 bases, with 18 bases sitting between them.

This sequence joins TRBV5-1 and TRBJ1-2; unclear D gene. This CDR3 region has 16 residues. V was shortened by 3 bases and J by 0 bases, with 15 bases between the two germline ends. CDR1 is SGHRS, CDR2 YFSETQ, per germline. CDR3 region: CASSSGPTQANYGYTF. The CDR3 DNA reads TGCGCCAGCAGCTCAGGACCGACCCAAGCTAACTATGGCTACACCTTC.

The V and J genes are TRBV14 and TRBJ2-7; D is unclear. Per germline, CDR1 SGHDN and CDR2 FVKESK. The CDR3 contains 13 residues. V lost 5 bases and J lost 1, with 9 bases in between. Written as DNA, the CDR3 is TGTGCCAGCAGCGGCGCTCATTCCTACGAGCAGTACGTC. Translating it yields CASSGAHSYEQYV.

This sequence joins TRBV30 and TRBJ2-7; no clear D. CDR1 is GTSNPN and CDR2 is SVGIG in the germline V gene (reference sequence). V gave up 5 bases and J gave up 2 bases, with 13 bases separating them. CDR3 size: 13 residues. The DNA for the CDR3 is TGTGCCTGGGAGAGACACGGAGCCTACGAGCAGTACTTC. Translating gives CAWERHGAYEQYF.

The CDR3 coding sequence is TGCAGCGTTGGGGGGACTAGCGGGGCCTACGAGCAGTACTTC. Amino acids: CSVGGTSGAYEQYF. V is TRBV29-1 and J is TRBJ2-7; the match to TRBD2 covers 13 bases. The CDR3 covers 14 residues. Germline V gene sequence: CDR1 SQVTM, CDR2 ANQGSEA. V dropped 4 bases and J dropped 2; count of bases not matched to a gene: 2.